A selection of T cell receptor beta chains follows, all from one sample in a study of blood T cell repertoires in COVID-19. Clones were read by immunoSEQ multiplex PCR, and TCRdb kept only the in-frame ones, dropping some. The repertoire holds about 440,000 clones, with around 90% as singletons. The source material was PBMCs or T cells enriched from blood (not recorded which). Receptors originate from a woman aged 18-29 years with acute COVID-19. Both conserved end residues are part of each CDR3. The order of the fields is J gene, V gene, CDR3 protein.

>TRBJ1-1|TRBV30
CAWSGEGQATEAFF
>TRBJ1-1|TRBV19
CASSITATGAKYTEAFF
>TRBJ2-1|TRBV30
CAWNGQGGSYNEQFF
>TRBJ2-2|TRBV5-1
CASSDPGQGAAGELFF
>TRBJ1-6|TRBV6-4
CASSDGQGNNSPLHF
>TRBJ2-5|TRBV29-1
CSVPDRGQYF
>TRBJ1-2|TRBV5-6
CASNPPGTEGYTF
>TRBJ1-5|TRBV19
CASTPGQADQPQHF
>TRBJ1-1|TRBV29-1
CSVEAPGLNTEAFF
>TRBJ2-7|TRBV6-2/TRBV6-3
CASSPAGYEQYF
>TRBJ1-5|TRBV2
CASSGAEGKGNQPQHF
>TRBJ2-3|TRBV24-1
CATSDADTQYF
>TRBJ1-2|TRBV5-8
CASRVTGGSYGYTF
>TRBJ2-1|TRBV20-1
CSASYLNEQFF
>TRBJ1-4|TRBV9
CASSANLEERNEKLFF
>TRBJ2-1|TRBV28
CASSFRARGSYNEQFF
>TRBJ2-7|TRBV15
CATSTTGFNEQYF
>TRBJ1-6|TRBV15
CATSRDRDNSPLHF
>TRBJ2-5|TRBV28
CASSFGLERTRYQETQYF
>TRBJ2-7|TRBV13
CASSLASGDEQYF
>TRBJ2-3|TRBV27
CASSLIQRETDTQYF
>TRBJ2-7|TRBV19
CASSITDRLYF
>TRBJ1-1|TRBV18
CASSPADRVEAFF
>TRBJ2-3|TRBV7-9
CASSLALLGAFTDTQYF
>TRBJ1-2|TRBV5-1
CASSLTTGMEGYTF
>TRBJ1-5|TRBV5-4
CASSPGGTNQPQHF
>TRBJ2-5|TRBV6-1
CASSEGYLRLAGGRMRETQYF
>TRBJ2-2|TRBV19
CASSIADSHVGELFF
>TRBJ1-6|TRBV7-6
CASRTGSYNSPLHF
>TRBJ2-7|TRBV6-6
CASSPDWNSYEQYF
>TRBJ1-1|TRBV3-1/TRBV3-2
CASSTPGDRRAFF
>TRBJ2-3|TRBV11-2
CASSLSGERVTDTQYF